Sequencing of this T cell receptor beta chain was carried out in a study of shared clonotypes between healthy human individuals. CD4+ cell separation produced CD45RA+ naive and CD45RA-negative memory subsets. Findings of the study overall: Compared with clonotypes that all four donors shared, non-shared clonotypes had lower generation probabilities. Few donors restricted represented genetic and exposure-history diversity.

This clone has only a few counts. What it recognizes is unknown. Replicate PCRs for sorted subsets used approximately 220 ng DNA; this equaled 30,000 to 35,000 T cell genomes. TCRdb keeps only in-frame clones here, not all; method: immunoSEQ multiplex PCR. The sample contains about 2.4 million clones, more than 90% of which appear only once. The receptor's source is a man aged 18 to 29 in good health. Sample: naive CD4+ T cells sorted from blood. Regarding subset: CD45RA+ positively selected.

CDR3 sequence reads: CASSVEVAGTGELFF. Written as DNA, the CDR3 is TGTGCCAGCAGCGTAGAGGTAGCGGGGACCGGGGAGCTGTTTTTT. The V gene is TRBV9, the J gene TRBJ2-2; TRBD2 aligns across 8 bases. The CDR3 length is 15 residues. J gave up 5 bases and V 0 bases, and 3 bases lay outside the gene matches. Per germline, CDR1 SGDLS and CDR2 YYNGEE. Filled out from reference TRBV9 and TRBJ2-2, the complete variable domain reads DSGVTQTPKHLITATGQRVTLRCSPRSGDLSVYWYQQSLDQGLQFLIQYYNGEERAKGNILERFSAQQFPDLHSELNLSSLELGDSALYFCASSVEVAGTGELFFGEGSRLTVL.